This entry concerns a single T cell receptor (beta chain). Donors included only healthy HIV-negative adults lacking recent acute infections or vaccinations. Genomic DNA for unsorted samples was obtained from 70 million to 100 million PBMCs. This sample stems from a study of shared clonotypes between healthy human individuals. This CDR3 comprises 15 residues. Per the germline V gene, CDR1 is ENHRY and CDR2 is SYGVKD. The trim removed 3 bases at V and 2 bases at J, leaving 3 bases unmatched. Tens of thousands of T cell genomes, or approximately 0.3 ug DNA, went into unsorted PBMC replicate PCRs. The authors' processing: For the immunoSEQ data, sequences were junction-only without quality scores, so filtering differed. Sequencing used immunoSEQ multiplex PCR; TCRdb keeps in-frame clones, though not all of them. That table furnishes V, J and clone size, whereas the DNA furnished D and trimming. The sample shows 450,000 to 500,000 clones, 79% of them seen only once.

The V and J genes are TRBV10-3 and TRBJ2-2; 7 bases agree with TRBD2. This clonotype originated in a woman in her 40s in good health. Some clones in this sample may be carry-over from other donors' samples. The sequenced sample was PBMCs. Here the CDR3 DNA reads TGTGCCATCAGTGATCAGCGGGAAAACACCGGGGAGCTGTTTTTT. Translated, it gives CAISDQRENTGELFF.